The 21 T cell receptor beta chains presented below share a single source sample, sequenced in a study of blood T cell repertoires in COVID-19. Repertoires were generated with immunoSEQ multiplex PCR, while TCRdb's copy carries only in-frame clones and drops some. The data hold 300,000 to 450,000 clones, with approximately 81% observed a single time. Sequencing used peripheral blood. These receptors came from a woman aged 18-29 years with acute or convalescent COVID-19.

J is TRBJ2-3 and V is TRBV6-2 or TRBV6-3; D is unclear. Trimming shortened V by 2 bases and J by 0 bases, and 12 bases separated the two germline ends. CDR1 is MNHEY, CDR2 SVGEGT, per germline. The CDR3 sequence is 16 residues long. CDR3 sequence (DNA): TGTGCCAGCAGTTACCCAGGCCTCTCTAGCACAGATACGCAGTATTTT. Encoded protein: CASSYPGLSSTDTQYF.

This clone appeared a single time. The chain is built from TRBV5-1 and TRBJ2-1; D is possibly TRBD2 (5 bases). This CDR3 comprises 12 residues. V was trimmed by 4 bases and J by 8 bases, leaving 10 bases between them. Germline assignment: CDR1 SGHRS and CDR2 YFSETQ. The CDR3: CASSQLADEQFF. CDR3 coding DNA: TGCGCCAGCAGCCAGCTAGCTGATGAGCAGTTCTTC.

This CDR3 reads CASSEGLAGVYEQYF. The CDR3 DNA reads as TGTGCCAGCAGTGAAGGGCTAGCGGGAGTGTACGAGCAGTACTTC. V is TRBV6-4 and J is TRBJ2-7, with 10 nucleotides matching TRBD2. Trimming cost V 3 bases and J 4 bases; bases outside gene matches: 6. CDR1 is MRHNA, CDR2 SNTAGT, per germline. The CDR3 sequence is 15 residues long.

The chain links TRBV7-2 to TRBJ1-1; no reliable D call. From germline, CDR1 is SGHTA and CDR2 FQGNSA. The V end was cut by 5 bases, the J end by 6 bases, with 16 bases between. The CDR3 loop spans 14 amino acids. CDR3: CASSRRNRLAEAFF. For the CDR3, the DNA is TGTGCCAGCAGCCGCCGAAACAGATTGGCTGAAGCTTTCTTT. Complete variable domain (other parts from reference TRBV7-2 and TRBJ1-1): GAGVSQSPSNKVTEKGKDVELRCDPISGHTALYWYRQSLGQGLEFLIYFQGNSAPDKSGLPSDRFSAERTGGSVSTLTIQRTQQEDSAVYLCASSRRNRLAEAFFGQGTRLTVV.

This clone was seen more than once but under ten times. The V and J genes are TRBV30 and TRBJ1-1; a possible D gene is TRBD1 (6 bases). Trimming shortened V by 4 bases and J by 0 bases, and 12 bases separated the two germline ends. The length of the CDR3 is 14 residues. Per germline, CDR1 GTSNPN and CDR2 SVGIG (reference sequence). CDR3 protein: CAWTWDTMNTEAFF. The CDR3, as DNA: TGTGCCTGGACCTGGGACACTATGAACACTGAAGCTTTCTTT.

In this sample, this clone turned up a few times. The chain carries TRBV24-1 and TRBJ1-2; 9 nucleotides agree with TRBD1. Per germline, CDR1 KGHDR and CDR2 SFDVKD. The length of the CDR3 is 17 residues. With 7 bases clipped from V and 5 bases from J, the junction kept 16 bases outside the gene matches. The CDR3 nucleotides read TGTGCCACCAGCCCAGCCGGGACAGGGTATGATCGATATGGCTACACCTTC. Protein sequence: CATSPAGTGYDRYGYTF.

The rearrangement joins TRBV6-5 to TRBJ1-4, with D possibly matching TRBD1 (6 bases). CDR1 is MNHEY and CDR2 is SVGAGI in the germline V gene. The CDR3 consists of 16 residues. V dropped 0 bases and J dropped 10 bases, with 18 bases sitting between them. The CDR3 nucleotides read TGTGCCAGCAGTTACTCGTCCCGGACAGCCTTTGGAAAACTGTTTTTT. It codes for CASSYSSRTAFGKLFF.

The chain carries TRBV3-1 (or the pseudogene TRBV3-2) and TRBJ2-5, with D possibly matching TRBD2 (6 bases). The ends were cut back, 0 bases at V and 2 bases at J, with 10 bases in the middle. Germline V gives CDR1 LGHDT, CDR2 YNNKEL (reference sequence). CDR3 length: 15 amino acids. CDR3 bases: TGTGCCAGCAGCCAAGACGGACTACCGCAAGAGACCCAGTACTTC. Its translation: CASSQDGLPQETQYF.

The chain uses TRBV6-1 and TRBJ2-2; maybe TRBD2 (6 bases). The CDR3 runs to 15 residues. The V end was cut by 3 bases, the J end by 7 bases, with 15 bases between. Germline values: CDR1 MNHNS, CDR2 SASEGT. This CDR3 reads CASSEWRAINGELFF. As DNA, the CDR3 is TGTGCCAGCAGTGAGTGGAGGGCTATTAACGGGGAGCTGTTTTTT.

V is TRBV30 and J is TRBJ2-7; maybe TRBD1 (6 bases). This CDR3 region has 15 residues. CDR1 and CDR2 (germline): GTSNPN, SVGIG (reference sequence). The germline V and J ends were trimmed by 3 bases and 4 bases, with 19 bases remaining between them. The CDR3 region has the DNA TGTGCCTGGAGGGAACGTATAGGGGGAGTTTACGAGCAGTACTTC. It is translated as CAWRERIGGVYEQYF. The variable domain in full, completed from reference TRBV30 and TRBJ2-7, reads SQTIHQWPATLVQPVGSPLSLECTVEGTSNPNLYWYRQAAGRGLQLLFYSVGIGQISSEVPQNLSASRPQDRQFILSSKKLLLSDSGFYLCAWRERIGGVYEQYFGPGTRLTVT.

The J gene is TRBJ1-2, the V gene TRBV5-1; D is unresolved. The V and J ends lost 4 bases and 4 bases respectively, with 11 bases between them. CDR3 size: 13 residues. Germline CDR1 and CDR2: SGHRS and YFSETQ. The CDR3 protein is CASSLSEIYGYTF. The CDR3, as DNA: TGCGCCAGCAGCCTATCCGAAATCTATGGCTACACCTTC.

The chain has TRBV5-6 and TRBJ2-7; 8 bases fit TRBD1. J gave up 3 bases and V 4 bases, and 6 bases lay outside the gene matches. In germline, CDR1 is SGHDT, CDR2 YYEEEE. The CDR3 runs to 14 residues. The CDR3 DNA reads TGTGCCAGCAGCCGTGGACAGGGAAACTACGAGCAGTACTTC. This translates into CASSRGQGNYEQYF.

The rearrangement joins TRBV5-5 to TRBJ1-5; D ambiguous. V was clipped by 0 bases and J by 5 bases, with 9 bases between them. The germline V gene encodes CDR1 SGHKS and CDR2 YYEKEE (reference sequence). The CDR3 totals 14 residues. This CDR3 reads CASSLAEDYQPQHF. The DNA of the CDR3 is TGTGCCAGCAGCTTGGCCGAGGATTATCAGCCCCAGCATTTT.

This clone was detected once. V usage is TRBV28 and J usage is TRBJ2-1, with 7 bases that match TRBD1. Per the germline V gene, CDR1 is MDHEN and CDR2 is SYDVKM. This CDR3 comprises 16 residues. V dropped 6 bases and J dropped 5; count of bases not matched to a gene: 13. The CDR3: CASSRPGDRRNNEQFF. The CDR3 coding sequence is TGTGCCAGCAGCCGCCCCGGGGACAGAAGGAACAATGAGCAGTTCTTC.

The CDR3 sequence: CASSERTEPTGELFF. In DNA, the CDR3 is TGTGCCAGCAGTGAAAGGACAGAACCAACCGGGGAGCTGTTTTTT. The chain recombines TRBV6-1 with TRBJ2-2; perhaps TRBD1 as D (6 bases). Trimming left V 2 bases short and J 5 bases short, with 12 bases between. The germline V gene has CDR1 MNHNS and CDR2 SASEGT. The CDR3 has 15 residues.

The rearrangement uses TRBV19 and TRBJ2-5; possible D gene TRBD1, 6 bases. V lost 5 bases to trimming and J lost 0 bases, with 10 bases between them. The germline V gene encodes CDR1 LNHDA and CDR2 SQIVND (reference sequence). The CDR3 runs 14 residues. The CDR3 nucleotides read TGTGCCAGTAGTCCAACAGGGAACCAAGAGACCCAGTACTTC. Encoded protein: CASSPTGNQETQYF.

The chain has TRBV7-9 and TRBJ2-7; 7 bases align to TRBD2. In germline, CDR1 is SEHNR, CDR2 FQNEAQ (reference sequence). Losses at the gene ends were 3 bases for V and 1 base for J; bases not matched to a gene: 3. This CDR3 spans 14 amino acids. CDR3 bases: TGTGCCAGCAGCTTGGGGGGAGGGTCCTACGAGCAGTACTTC. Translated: CASSLGGGSYEQYF.

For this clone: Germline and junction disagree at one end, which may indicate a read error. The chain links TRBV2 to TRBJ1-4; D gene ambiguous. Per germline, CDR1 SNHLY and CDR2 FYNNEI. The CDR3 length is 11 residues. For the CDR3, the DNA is TGTGCCAGCAGCCCAATCGGGGAACCGATTTTT. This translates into CASSPIGEPIF. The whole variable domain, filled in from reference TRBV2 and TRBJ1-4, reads EPEVTQTPSHQVTQMGQEVILRCVPISNHLYFYWYRQILGQKVEFLVSFYNNEISEKSEIFDDQFSVERPDGSNFTLKIRSTKLEDSAMYFCASSPIGEPIFGSGTQLSVL.

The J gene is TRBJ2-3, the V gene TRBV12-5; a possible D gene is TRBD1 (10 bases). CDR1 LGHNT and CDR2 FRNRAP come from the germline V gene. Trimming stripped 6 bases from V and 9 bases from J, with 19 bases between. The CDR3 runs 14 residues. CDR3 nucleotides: TGTGCTAGTGGGACAGGGGGCGCGGGGGGGACGCAGTATTTT. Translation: CASGTGGAGGTQYF.

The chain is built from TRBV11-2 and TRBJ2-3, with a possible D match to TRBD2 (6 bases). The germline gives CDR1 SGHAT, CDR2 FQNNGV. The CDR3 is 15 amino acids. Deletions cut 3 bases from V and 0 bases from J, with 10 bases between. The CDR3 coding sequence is TGTGCCAGCAGCTTGGCGGGACTGAGCACAGATACGCAGTATTTT. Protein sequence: CASSLAGLSTDTQYF.

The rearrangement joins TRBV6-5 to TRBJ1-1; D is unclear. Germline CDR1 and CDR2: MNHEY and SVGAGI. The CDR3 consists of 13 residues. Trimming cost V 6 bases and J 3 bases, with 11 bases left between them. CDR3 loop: CASSEIKYTEAFF. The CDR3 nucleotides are TGTGCCAGCAGCGAGATTAAGTACACTGAAGCTTTCTTT.